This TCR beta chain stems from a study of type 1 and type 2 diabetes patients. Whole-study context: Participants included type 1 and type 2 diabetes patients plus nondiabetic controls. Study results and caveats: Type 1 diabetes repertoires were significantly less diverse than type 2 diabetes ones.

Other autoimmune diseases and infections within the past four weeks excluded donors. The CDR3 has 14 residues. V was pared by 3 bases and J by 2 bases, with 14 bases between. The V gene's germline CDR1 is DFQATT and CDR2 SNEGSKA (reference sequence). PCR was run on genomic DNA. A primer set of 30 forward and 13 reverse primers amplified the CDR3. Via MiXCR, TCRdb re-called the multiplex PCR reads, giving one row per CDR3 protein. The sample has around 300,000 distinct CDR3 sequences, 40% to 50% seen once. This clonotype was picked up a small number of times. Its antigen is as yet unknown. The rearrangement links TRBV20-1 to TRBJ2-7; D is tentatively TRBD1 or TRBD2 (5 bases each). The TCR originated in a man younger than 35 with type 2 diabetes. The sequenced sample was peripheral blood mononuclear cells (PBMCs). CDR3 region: CSASTGTSTYEQYF. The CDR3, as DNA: TGCAGTGCTAGCACCGGGACGTCAACCTACGAGCAGTACTTC.